This TCR beta chain is from a study of blood T cell repertoires in COVID-19. The study recruited people aged about 18 to 95 years across around 24 US areas. Per the study methods: Researchers report that nucleated cell counts were estimated from reference gene primer amplification. This table comes from immunoSEQ multiplex PCR, and its TCRdb copy is limited to in-frame clones, with some not included. V and J calls and clone size are those listed in that table; D and trimming were worked out from the DNA. The sample consists of around 310,000 clones, just under 90% of them appearing once. The CDR3 is 15 amino acids. V lost 1 base and J 6 bases, leaving 14 bases between the germline ends. Per germline, CDR1 LNHNV and CDR2 YYDKDF (reference sequence).

This clonotype was sampled from a woman younger than 45 who had recovered from COVID-19. The chain combines TRBV15 with TRBJ2-3; D is perhaps TRBD2 (5 bases). Sequences were obtained from PBMCs or T cells enriched from blood (not recorded which). CDR3 nucleotide sequence: TGTGCCACCAGCAGAGCCGGACTCTCCCGGGATACGCAGTATTTT. It yields the protein CATSRAGLSRDTQYF.